This TCR beta chain emerged from a study of blood T cell repertoires in COVID-19. This clone has more than one count but fewer than ten. TCRdb's table, derived via immunoSEQ multiplex PCR, lists solely in-frame clones and lacks some. Here the sample spans fewer than 250,000 clones, 82% being singletons. CDR1 is LGHDT, CDR2 YNNKEL, per germline (reference sequence). The J segment lost 12 bases and the V segment lost 4 bases, leaving 12 bases of the junction unmatched. The CDR3 is 13 amino acids. Sequencing input: peripheral blood. The source is a woman aged 60 to 75 with COVID-19, enrolled during active disease. This rearrangement joins TRBV3-1 (or the pseudogene TRBV3-2) to TRBJ2-7; 7 bases fit TRBD2. The CDR3 here is CASSRGHGGNLYF. DNA of the CDR3: TGTGCCAGCAGCCGCGGACACGGGGGGAATCTGTACTTC.